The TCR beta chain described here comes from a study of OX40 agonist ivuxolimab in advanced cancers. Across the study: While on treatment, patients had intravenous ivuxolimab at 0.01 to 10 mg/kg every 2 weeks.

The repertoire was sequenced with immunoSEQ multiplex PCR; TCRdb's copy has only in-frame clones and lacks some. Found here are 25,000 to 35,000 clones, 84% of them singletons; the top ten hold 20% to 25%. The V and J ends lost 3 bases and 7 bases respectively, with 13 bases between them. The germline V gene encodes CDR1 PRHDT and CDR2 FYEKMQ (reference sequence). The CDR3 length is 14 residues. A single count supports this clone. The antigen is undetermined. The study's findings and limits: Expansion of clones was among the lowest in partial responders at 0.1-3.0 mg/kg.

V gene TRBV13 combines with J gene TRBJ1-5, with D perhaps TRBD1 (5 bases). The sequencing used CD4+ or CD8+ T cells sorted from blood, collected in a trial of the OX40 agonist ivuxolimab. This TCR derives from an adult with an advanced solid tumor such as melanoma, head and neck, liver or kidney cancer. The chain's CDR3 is CASSFGGVGQPQHF. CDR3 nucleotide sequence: TGTGCCAGCAGCTTTGGGGGAGTAGGGCAGCCCCAGCATTTT.